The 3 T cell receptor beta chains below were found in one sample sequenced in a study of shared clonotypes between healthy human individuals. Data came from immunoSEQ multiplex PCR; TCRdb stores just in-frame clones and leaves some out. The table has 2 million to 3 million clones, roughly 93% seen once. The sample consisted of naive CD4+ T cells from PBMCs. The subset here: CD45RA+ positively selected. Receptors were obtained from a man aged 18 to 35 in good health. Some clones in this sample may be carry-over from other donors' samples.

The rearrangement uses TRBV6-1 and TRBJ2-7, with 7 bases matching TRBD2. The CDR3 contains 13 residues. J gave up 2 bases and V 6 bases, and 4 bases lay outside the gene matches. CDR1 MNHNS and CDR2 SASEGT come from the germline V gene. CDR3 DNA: TGTGCCAGCAGCCAGCGGGAAACCTACGAGCAGTACTTC. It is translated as CASSQRETYEQYF.

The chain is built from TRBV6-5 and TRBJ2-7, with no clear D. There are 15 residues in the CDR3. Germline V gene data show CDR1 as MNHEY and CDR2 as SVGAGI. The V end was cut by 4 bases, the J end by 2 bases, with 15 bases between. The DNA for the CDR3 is TGTGCCAGCAGTTTCTCTCGGGCACCGACCTACGAGCAGTACTTC. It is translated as CASSFSRAPTYEQYF.

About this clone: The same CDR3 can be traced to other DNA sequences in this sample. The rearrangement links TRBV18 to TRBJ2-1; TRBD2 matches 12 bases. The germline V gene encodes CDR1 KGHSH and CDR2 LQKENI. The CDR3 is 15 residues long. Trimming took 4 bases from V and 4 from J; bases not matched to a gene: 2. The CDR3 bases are TGTGCCAGCTCACTCCTAGCGGGAGGGTACAATGAGCAGTTCTTC. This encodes CASSLLAGGYNEQFF.